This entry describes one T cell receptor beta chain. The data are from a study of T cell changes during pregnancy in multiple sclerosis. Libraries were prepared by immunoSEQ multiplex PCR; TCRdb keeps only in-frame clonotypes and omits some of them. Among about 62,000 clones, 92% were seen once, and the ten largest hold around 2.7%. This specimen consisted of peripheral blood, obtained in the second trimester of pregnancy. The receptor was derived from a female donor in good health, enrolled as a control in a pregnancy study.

In DNA, the CDR3 is TGTGCCAGCAGCCAAAGGTCGTCTAGTCAAGAGACCCAGTACTTC. Its protein is CASSQRSSSQETQYF. The V and J genes are TRBV7-3 and TRBJ2-5; no definite D call. The germline CDR1 and CDR2 sequences are SGHTA and FQGTGA. V was shortened by 5 bases and J by 2 bases, with 15 bases between the two germline ends. CDR3 length: 15 residues.